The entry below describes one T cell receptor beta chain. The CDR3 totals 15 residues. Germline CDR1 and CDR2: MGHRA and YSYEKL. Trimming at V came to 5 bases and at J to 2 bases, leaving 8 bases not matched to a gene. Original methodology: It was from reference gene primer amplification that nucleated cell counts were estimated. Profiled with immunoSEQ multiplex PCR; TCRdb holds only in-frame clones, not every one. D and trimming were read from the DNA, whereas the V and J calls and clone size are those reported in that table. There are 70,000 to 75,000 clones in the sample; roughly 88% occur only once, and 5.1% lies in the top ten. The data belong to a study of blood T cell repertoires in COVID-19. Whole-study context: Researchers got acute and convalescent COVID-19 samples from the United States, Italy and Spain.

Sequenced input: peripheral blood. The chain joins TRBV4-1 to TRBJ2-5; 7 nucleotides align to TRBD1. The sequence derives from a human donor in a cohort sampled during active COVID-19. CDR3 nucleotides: TGCGCCAGCAGCAAAGGTTGGGACAGACAAGAGACCCAGTACTTC. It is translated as CASSKGWDRQETQYF.